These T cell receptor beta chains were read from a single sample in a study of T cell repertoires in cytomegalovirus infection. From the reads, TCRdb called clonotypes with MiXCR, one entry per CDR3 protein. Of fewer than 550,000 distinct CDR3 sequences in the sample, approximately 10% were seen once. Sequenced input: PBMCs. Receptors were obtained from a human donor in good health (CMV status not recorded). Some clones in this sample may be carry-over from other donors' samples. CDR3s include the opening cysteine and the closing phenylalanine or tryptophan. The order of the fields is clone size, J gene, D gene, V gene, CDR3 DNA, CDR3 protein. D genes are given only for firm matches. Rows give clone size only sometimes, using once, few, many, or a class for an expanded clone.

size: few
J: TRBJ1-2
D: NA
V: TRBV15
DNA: TGTGCCACCAGCAGAGCCCCCTGGGCGCGGAGTGGCTACACCTTC
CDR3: CATSRAPWARSGYTF

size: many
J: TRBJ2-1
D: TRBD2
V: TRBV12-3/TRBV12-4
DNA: TGTGCCAGCAGCTGGACTAGCGGGAGGGGTGAGCAGTTCTTC
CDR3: CASSWTSGRGEQFF

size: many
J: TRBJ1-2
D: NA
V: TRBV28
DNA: TGTGCCAGCAGTTTATACGGTTCTGGCTACACCTTC
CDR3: CASSLYGSGYTF

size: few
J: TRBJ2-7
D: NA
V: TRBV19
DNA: TGTGCCAGTAGTGTAGCGACAGTGAGCTCCTACGAGCAGTACTTC
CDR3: CASSVATVSSYEQYF

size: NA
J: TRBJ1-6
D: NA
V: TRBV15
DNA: TGTGCCACGCGTGACAGGAGCTCCTATAATTCACCCCTCCACTTT
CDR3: CATRDRSSYNSPLHF

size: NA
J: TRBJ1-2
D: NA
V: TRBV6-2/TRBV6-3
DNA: TGTGCCAGCAGTGGAGGGACGCGGAGCAGCTATGGCTACACCTTC
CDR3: CASSGGTRSSYGYTF

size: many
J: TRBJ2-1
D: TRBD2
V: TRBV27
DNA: TGTGCCAGCAGTTCGAGACTAGCGGGGGAGGCCCTGGGGCAGTTCTTC
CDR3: CASSSRLAGEALGQFF

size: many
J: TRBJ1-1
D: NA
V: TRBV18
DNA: TGTGCCAGCTCATCTACACAGAACACTGAAGCTTTCTTT
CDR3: CASSSTQNTEAFF

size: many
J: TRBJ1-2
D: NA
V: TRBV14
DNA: TGTGCCAGCAGCCCCAGACACGGAGGGGGCTACACCTTC
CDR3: CASSPRHGGGYTF

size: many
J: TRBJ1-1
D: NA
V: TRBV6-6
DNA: TGTGCCAGCAGGGCCGGGACCCTCTTCTCTGAAGCTTTCTTT
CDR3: CASRAGTLFSEAFF

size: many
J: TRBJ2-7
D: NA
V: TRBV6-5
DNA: TGTGCCAGCAGTTACTCGTACGGGAGTCACGACGAGCAGTACTTC
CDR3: CASSYSYGSHDEQYF

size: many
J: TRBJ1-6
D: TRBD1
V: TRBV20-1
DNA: TGCAGTGCTAGCCGACAGGGCGGAAATAATTCACCCCTCCACTTT
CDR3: CSASRQGGNNSPLHF

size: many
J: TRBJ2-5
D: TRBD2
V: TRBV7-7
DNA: TGTGCCAGCAGCCTTAGCGGGTGGAGGGAGACCCAGTACTTC
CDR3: CASSLSGWRETQYF

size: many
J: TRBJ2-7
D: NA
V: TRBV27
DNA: TGTGCCAGCAGTTTATTCTACGGGACCTACGAGCAGTACTTC
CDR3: CASSLFYGTYEQYF

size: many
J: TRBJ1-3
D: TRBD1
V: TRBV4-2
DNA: TGTGCCAGCAGCCAGGGACCACAGGGGGCTGGAAACACCATATATTTT
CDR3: CASSQGPQGAGNTIYF

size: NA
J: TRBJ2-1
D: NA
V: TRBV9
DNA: TGTGCCAGCACCACCAGGGGGGACTACGCCGGGTACAATGAGCAGTTCTTC
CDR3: CASTTRGDYAGYNEQFF

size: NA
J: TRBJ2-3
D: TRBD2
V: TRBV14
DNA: TGTGCCAGCAGCCCCCTTAGCGGGAGAGGGACGGGACCAGATACGCAGTATTTT
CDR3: CASSPLSGRGTGPDTQYF

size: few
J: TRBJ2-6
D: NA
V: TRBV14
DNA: TGTGCCAGCAGCCAAGATCTTGAGGGTAGCTCTGGGGCCAACGTCCTGACTTTC
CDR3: CASSQDLEGSSGANVLTF

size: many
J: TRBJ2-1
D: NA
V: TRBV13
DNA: TGTGCCAGCAGCTTTCCTGGGACGGAGTACAATGAGCAGTTCTTC
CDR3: CASSFPGTEYNEQFF

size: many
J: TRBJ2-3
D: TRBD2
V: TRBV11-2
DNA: TGTGCCATCCCGGGACTAGTCGGCACAGATACGCAGTATTTT
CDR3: CAIPGLVGTDTQYF

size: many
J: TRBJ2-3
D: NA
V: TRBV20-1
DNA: TGCAGTGCTTCGCGGCAAGGAAACACAGATACGCAGTATTTT
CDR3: CSASRQGNTDTQYF

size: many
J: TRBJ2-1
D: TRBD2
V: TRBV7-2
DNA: TGTGCCAGCAGCCTCGCTGGTAGCGGGAGGGTCGGGCCGTTCTTC
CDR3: CASSLAGSGRVGPFF

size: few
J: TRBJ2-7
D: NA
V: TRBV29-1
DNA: TGCAGCGTTAGTTGGGGGACCGAGCAGTACTTC
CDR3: CSVSWGTEQYF

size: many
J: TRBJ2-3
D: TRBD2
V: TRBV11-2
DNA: TGTGCCAGCAGCTCCGTATCGGGACTAGCCACAGATACGCAGTATTTT
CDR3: CASSSVSGLATDTQYF